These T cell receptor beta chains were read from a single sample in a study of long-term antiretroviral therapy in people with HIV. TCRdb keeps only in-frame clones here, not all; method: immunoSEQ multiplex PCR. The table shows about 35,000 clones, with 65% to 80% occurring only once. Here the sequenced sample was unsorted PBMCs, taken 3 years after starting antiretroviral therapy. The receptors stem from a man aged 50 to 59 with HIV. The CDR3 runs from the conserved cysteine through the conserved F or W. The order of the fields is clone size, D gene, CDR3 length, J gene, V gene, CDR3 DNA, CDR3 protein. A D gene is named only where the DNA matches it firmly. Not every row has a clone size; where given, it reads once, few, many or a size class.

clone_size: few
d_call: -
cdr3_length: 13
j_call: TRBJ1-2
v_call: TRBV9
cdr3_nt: TGTGCCAGCAGCGTAATTGGGGATTCTGGCTACACCTTC
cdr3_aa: CASSVIGDSGYTF

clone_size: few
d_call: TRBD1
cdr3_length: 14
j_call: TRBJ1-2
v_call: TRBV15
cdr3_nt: TGTGCCACCAGCGTCTCCCGGGACAGCTATGGCTACACCTTC
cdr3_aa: CATSVSRDSYGYTF

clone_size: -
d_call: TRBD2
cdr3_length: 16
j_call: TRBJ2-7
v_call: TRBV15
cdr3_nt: TGTGCCACCAGCAGGGCTACTAGCGATCTCTCCTACGAGCAGTACTTC
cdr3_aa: CATSRATSDLSYEQYF

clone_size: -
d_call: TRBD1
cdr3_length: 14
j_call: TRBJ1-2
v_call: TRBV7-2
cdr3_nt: TGTGCCAGCAGCCGCGGCCGGGACAGCGCCTGGATTACCTTC
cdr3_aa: CASSRGRDSAWITF

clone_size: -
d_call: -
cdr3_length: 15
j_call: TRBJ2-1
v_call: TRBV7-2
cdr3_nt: TGTGCCAGCAGCTTAGCGCTAGGGGGGGGCAATGAGCAGTTCTTC
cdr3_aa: CASSLALGGGNEQFF

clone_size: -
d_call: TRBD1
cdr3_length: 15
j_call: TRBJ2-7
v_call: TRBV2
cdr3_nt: TGTGCCAGCAGTGATAAGGGACAGGGCGTATCGGGGCAGTACTTC
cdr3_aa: CASSDKGQGVSGQYF

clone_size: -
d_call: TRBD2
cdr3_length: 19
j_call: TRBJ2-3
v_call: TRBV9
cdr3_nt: TGTGCCAGCTCTCAGATCGGGACTAGCGGGGGGAAGCTGTCAGATACGCAGTATTTT
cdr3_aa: CASSQIGTSGGKLSDTQYF

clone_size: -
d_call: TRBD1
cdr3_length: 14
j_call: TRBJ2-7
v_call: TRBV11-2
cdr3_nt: TGTGCCAGCAGTTCCGGACAGGGTATGCACGAGCAGTACTTC
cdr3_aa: CASSSGQGMHEQYF

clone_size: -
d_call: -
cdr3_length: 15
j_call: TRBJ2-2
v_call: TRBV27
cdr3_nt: TGTGCCAGCAGTTACCGGGACTCTTACACCGGGGAGCTGTTTTTT
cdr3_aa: CASSYRDSYTGELFF

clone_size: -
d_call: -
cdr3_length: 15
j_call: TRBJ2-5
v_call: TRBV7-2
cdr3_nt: TGTGCCAGCAGCGACGGACGGAACCCTCGGGAGACCCAGTACTTC
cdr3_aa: CASSDGRNPRETQYF

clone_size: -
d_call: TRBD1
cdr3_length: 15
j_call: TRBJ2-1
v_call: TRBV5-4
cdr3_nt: TGTGCCAGCAGCGGGGGACAGGTAGTAGGCAATGAGCAGTTCTTC
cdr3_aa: CASSGGQVVGNEQFF

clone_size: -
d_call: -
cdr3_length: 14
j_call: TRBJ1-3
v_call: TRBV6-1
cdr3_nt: TGTGCCAGCAGTGACGGGGCCTCTGGAAACACCATATATTTT
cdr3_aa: CASSDGASGNTIYF

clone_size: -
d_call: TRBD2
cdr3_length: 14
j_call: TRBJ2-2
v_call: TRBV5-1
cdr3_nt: TGCGCCACCCGCCGGGGGGATAACACCGGGGAGCTGTTTTTT
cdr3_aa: CATRRGDNTGELFF

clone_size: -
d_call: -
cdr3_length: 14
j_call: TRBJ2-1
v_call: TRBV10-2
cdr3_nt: TGCGCCAGCAGTGAGGGGGGGTCCTACAATGAGCAGTTCTTC
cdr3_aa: CASSEGGSYNEQFF

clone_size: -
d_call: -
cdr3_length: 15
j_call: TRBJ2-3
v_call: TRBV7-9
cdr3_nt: TGTGCCAGCAGCTTAGTCTTGGGGAGCACAGATACGCAGTATTTT
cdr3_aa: CASSLVLGSTDTQYF

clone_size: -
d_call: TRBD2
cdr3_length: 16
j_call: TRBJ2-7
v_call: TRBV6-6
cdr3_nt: TGTGCCAGCAGTTACTCGAGTAGCGGGAGGTACGGCGAGCAGTACTTC
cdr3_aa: CASSYSSSGRYGEQYF

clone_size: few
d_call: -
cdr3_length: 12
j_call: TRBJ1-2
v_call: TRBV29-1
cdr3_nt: TGCAGCGCCCTGGGGGCCGACACGGGCTACACCTTC
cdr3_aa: CSALGADTGYTF

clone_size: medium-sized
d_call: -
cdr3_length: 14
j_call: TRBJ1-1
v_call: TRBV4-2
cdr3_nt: TGTGCCAGCAGCCAATCTCACAGGGTCACTGAAGCTTTCTTT
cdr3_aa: CASSQSHRVTEAFF

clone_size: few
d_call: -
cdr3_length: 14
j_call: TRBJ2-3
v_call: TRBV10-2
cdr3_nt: TGCGCCAGCAGTGACGTGGGAGACACAGATACGCAGTATTTT
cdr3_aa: CASSDVGDTDTQYF

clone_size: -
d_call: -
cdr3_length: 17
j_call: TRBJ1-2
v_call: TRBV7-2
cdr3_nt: TGTGCCAGCAGCTCACCCCTAGGGGGGGGCAAAGACTATGGCTACACCTTC
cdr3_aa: CASSSPLGGGKDYGYTF

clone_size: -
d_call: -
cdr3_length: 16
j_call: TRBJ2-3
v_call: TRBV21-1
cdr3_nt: TGTGCCAGCAGCACAGTGAGCGGGGATAGCACAGATACGCAGTATTTT
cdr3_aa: CASSTVSGDSTDTQYF

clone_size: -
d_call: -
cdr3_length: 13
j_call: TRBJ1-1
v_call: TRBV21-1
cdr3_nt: TGTGCCAGCAGCTCAGGGTATAGCACTGAAGCTTTCTTT
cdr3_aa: CASSSGYSTEAFF

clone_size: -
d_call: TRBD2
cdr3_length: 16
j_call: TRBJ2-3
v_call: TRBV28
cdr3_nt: TGTGCCAGCAGTTCCGCCAGCGGGGGGTTCACAGATACGCAGTATTTT
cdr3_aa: CASSSASGGFTDTQYF

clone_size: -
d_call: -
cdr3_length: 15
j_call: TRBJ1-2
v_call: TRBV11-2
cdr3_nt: TGTGCCAGCAGCCCGGGGACTTTGACGGCCTATGGCTACACCTTC
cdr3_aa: CASSPGTLTAYGYTF